This T cell receptor beta chain was sequenced for a study of OX40 agonist ivuxolimab in advanced cancers. TCRdb's table, derived via immunoSEQ multiplex PCR, lists solely in-frame clones and lacks some. The sample has 65,000 to 85,000 clones; 90% to 95% are singletons. This CDR3 is 13 amino acids long. The J segment lost 9 bases and the V segment lost 4 bases, leaving 5 bases of the junction unmatched. The germline gives CDR1 PRHDT, CDR2 FYEKMQ (reference sequence). The source is an adult with an advanced solid tumor such as melanoma, head and neck, liver or kidney cancer. This sample comprised CD4+ or CD8+ T cells sorted from blood, obtained in a trial of the OX40 agonist ivuxolimab. The V gene is TRBV13, the J gene TRBJ2-1, with 8 bases fitting TRBD2. CDR3 DNA: TGTGCCAGCAGCTCCCCGGGACTAGTTGAGCAGTTCTTC. This encodes CASSSPGLVEQFF. Drawing the rest from reference TRBV13 and TRBJ2-1, the complete variable domain is AAGVIQSPRHLIKEKRETATLKCYPIPRHDTVYWYQQGPGQDPQFLISFYEKMQSDKGSIPDRFSAQQFSDYHSELNMSSLELGDSALYFCASSSPGLVEQFFGPGTRLTVL.